This TCR beta chain came from a study of blood T cell repertoires in COVID-19. Enrollment of patients from Seattle took place during active infection, with longitudinal follow-up. Study processing details: Estimated nucleated cell counts came from reference gene primer amplification. Assay used: immunoSEQ multiplex PCR; TCRdb lists only in-frame clones, some missing. Clone size and the V and J calls come from that table; the DNA yielded D and trimming. The sample has about 200,000 clones, about 95% seen once. The sequence was obtained from a man in his thirties or forties with COVID-19, enrolled during active disease. Sequencing was done on a sample of peripheral blood.

CDR3 in DNA: TGTGCCAGCAGCTCCGGACAGGGAACCCACTATGGCTACACCTTC. It specifies CASSSGQGTHYGYTF. The chain links TRBV7-2 to TRBJ1-2; 8 bases are a match to TRBD1. Germline V lookup: CDR1 SGHTA, CDR2 FQGNSA. The CDR3 covers 15 residues. V gave up 4 bases and J gave up 3 bases; unmatched junction bases: 7.